A single sample gave rise to the 22 T cell receptor beta chains below, sequenced in a study of blood T cell repertoires in COVID-19. Sequencing used immunoSEQ multiplex PCR; TCRdb keeps in-frame clones, though not all of them. The table has roughly 400,000 clones, around 90% seen once. The sequenced sample consisted of PBMCs or T cells enriched from blood (not recorded which). The receptors come from a man aged 18 to 30 who had recovered from COVID-19.

This chain connects TRBV19 to TRBJ1-5; TRBD1 aligns across 8 bases. The CDR3 is 17 amino acids. V lost 8 bases to trimming and J lost 0 bases; unmatched junction nucleotides: 12. The germline V gene has CDR1 LNHDA and CDR2 SQIVND (reference sequence). The CDR3 nucleotides are TGTGCCAGTTCGCAGGGGGCGCCGGGTTATAGCAATCAGCCCCAGCATTTT. It encodes CASSQGAPGYSNQPQHF.

V gene TRBV27 combines with J gene TRBJ2-7; TRBD2 matches 10 bases. Germline lookup yields CDR1 MNHEY and CDR2 SMNVEV (reference sequence). The CDR3 is 16 amino acids. Unmatched junction bases numbered 4, after V lost 0 bases and J lost 2 bases. CDR3 DNA: TGTGCCAGCAGTTTATCTTCCGGACTAGCGGCCTACGAGCAGTACTTC. It yields the protein CASSLSSGLAAYEQYF.

The V gene is TRBV5-8, the J gene TRBJ1-2; possible D gene TRBD1, 5 bases. There are 15 residues in the CDR3. V gave up 4 bases and J gave up 4 bases, with 17 bases separating them. Germline-derived CDR1 and CDR2 are SGHTS and YDEGEE. The CDR3 loop reads CASSPRQISSYGYTF. Here the CDR3 DNA reads TGTGCCAGCAGCCCCAGACAGATCAGCTCCTATGGCTACACCTTC. Using reference TRBV5-8 and TRBJ1-2 for the parts outside the CDR3, the full variable domain is EAGVTQSPTHLIKTRGQQATLRCSPISGHTSVYWYQQALGLGLQFLLWYDEGEERNRGNFPPRFSGRQFPNYSSELNVNALELEDSALYLCASSPRQISSYGYTFGSGTRLTVV.

This chain links TRBV3-1 (or the pseudogene TRBV3-2) with TRBJ2-5; TRBD2 aligns across 11 bases. This CDR3 is built from 16 residues. V lost 1 base to trimming and J lost 2 bases; unmatched junction nucleotides: 3. Germline V gene sequence: CDR1 LGHDT, CDR2 YNNKEL (reference sequence). The DNA of the CDR3 is TGTGCCAGCAGCCAAGCTCTAGCGGGGGGTCAAGAGACCCAGTACTTC. It yields the protein CASSQALAGGQETQYF.

The chain joins TRBV2 to TRBJ2-6; D not certain. Trimming took 4 bases from V and 0 from J, leaving 13 bases between them. This CDR3 has 17 amino acids. Germline V gene lookup returns CDR1 SNHLY and CDR2 FYNNEI. CDR3 DNA sequence: TGTGCCAGCAGTGGTGGCCTTATCCTCTCTGGGGCCAACGTCCTGACTTTC. This translates into CASSGGLILSGANVLTF.

The chain is built from TRBV4-1 and TRBJ1-4, with 11 positions matching TRBD1. V was clipped by 4 bases and J by 0 bases; unmatched bases: 7. Germline V gene sequence: CDR1 MGHRA, CDR2 YSYEKL. The CDR3 loop spans 18 amino acids. The CDR3 loop reads CASSRGQGALSTNEKLFF. CDR3 DNA: TGCGCCAGCAGCCGAGGACAGGGGGCTTTATCAACTAATGAAAAACTGTTTTTT.

The chain employs TRBV2 and TRBJ1-5; D may be TRBD1 (5 bases). Trimming took 0 bases from V and 7 from J, leaving 13 bases between them. The CDR3 is 15 residues long. CDR1 and CDR2 from the germline V gene are SNHLY and FYNNEI. CDR3 sequence (DNA): TGTGCCAGCAGTGAAGCAGGCCAGGGATTCCAGCCCCAGCATTTT. It encodes CASSEAGQGFQPQHF.

The chain links TRBV29-1 to TRBJ1-5; 8 nucleotides line up with TRBD1. V was pared by 4 bases and J by 8 bases, with 4 bases of the junction left unmatched. Germline assignment: CDR1 SQVTM and CDR2 ANQGSEA. The CDR3 contains 12 residues. The CDR3 DNA is TGCAGCGTTGTAGACAGGGGTGAGCCCCAGCATTTT. Residues: CSVVDRGEPQHF.

This rearrangement joins TRBV19 to TRBJ2-3; 7 bases agree with TRBD2. This CDR3 region has 15 residues. Looked up from germline, CDR1 is LNHDA and CDR2 is SQIVND (reference sequence). The ends lost 5 bases at V and 0 bases at J; junction bases unmatched: 5. CDR3 protein: CASSSLAESTDTQYF. The CDR3, as DNA: TGTGCCAGTAGTTCCCTAGCGGAGAGCACAGATACGCAGTATTTT.

The rearrangement uses TRBV27 and TRBJ1-6; D remains ambiguous. Trimming took 6 bases from V and 0 from J, leaving 18 bases between them. Germline V lookup: CDR1 MNHEY, CDR2 SMNVEV (reference sequence). The CDR3 spans 18 residues. For the CDR3, the DNA is TGTGCCAGCAGCAATACTTGGGAGATGAGCTCCTATAATTCACCCCTCCACTTT. Protein sequence: CASSNTWEMSSYNSPLHF.

This clone turned up a few times. The V and J genes are TRBV28 and TRBJ1-1; perhaps TRBD1 as D (6 bases). The CDR3 consists of 12 residues. With 11 bases removed from V and 2 bases from J, the gap between germline ends came to 12 bases. The germline V gene encodes CDR1 MDHEN and CDR2 SYDVKM. CDR3 coding DNA: TGTGCCGGAGGACAGTTAAACACTGAAGCTTTCTTT. Protein product: CAGGQLNTEAFF.

Details on this clone: The sample holds other DNA sequences that translate to the same CDR3. The chain employs TRBV7-9 and TRBJ2-6; D perhaps matches TRBD1 (5 bases). Germline CDR1 is SEHNR and CDR2 is FQNEAQ (reference sequence). V dropped 2 bases and J dropped 2 bases, with 7 bases sitting between them. The CDR3 is 15 residues long. The chain's CDR3 is CASSLQGTGANVLTF. The CDR3 nucleotides are TGTGCCAGCAGCTTACAGGGAACTGGGGCCAACGTCCTGACTTTC.

The chain is built from TRBV6-5 and TRBJ1-5; D possibly corresponds to TRBD1 (5 bases). In germline, CDR1 is MNHEY, CDR2 SVGAGI. The V end was cut by 5 bases, the J end by 3 bases, with 14 bases between. The CDR3 runs 15 residues. CDR3 sequence reads: CASSPPGFFNQPQHF. CDR3 bases: TGTGCCAGCAGTCCCCCAGGGTTCTTCAATCAGCCCCAGCATTTT.

The chain couples TRBV11-2 to TRBJ1-5, with D perhaps matching TRBD1 (5 bases). Germline-derived CDR1 and CDR2 are SGHAT and FQNNGV. The CDR3 has 14 residues. The germline V and J ends were trimmed by 5 bases and 3 bases, with 11 bases remaining between them. CDR3 nucleotides: TGTGCCAGCAGCCTCGACAGTCCCAATCAGCCCCAGCATTTT. Protein product: CASSLDSPNQPQHF.

This clone came up a few times. The J gene is TRBJ2-7, the V gene TRBV5-6; the D gene is possibly TRBD1 (6 bases). The CDR3 runs to 15 residues. The V end lost 5 bases, the J end lost 7 bases, and 22 bases lay between the germline ends. CDR1 and CDR2 (germline): SGHDT, YYEEEE. The CDR3: CASSSGTHTSREQYF. Here the CDR3 DNA reads TGTGCCAGCAGTTCCGGGACACATACGAGCAGGGAGCAGTACTTC.

The chain links TRBV29-1 to TRBJ1-1, with D maybe TRBD1 (6 bases). From germline, CDR1 is SQVTM and CDR2 ANQGSEA. The CDR3 runs 16 residues. Between the trimmed V and J ends, which lost 4 bases and 0 bases, there was a span of 18 bases. The CDR3 nucleotides are TGCAGCGTTGTGGGAAGGGGAGGGGGGATGAACACTGAAGCTTTCTTT. Its translation: CSVVGRGGGMNTEAFF.

V is TRBV9 and J is TRBJ2-1; 14 bases are a match to TRBD2. CDR1 and CDR2 (germline): SGDLS, YYNGEE. V was pared by 3 bases and J by 2 bases, with 13 bases of the junction left unmatched. This CDR3 is 20 amino acids long. DNA for the CDR3: TGTGCCAGCAGCGACCGTTCCGGGACTAGCGGGAGAGGGGCCTACAATGAGCAGTTCTTC. Translation: CASSDRSGTSGRGAYNEQFF.

V usage is TRBV9 and J usage is TRBJ2-7; 12 nucleotides line up with TRBD1. The CDR3 runs to 14 residues. Germline values: CDR1 SGDLS, CDR2 YYNGEE. V trimming: 5 bases; J trimming: 5 bases; junction bases outside the gene matches: 5. The CDR3 is CASRPGQGADEQYF. Here the CDR3 DNA reads TGTGCCAGCAGGCCGGGACAGGGGGCTGACGAGCAGTACTTC.

J is TRBJ1-5 and V is TRBV2; D remains ambiguous. Trimming took 4 bases from V and 5 from J, leaving 9 bases between them. The CDR3 extends over 13 amino acids. Germline-derived CDR1 and CDR2 are SNHLY and FYNNEI. CDR3 in amino acids: CASSARSDQPQHF. The CDR3 nucleotides read TGTGCCAGCAGTGCCAGAAGCGATCAGCCCCAGCATTTT.

The chain links TRBV27 to TRBJ1-5; 7 bases line up with TRBD1. The germline CDR1 and CDR2 sequences are MNHEY and SMNVEV (reference sequence). The CDR3 has 15 residues. Trimming took 2 bases from V and 6 from J; bases not matched to a gene: 7. For the CDR3, the DNA is TGTGCCAGCAGTTTAGGGGCAGGGGGAGGTCAGCCCCAGCATTTT. Amino acid sequence: CASSLGAGGGQPQHF.

The chain joins TRBV4-2 to TRBJ2-1; 7 bases are shared with TRBD2. In germline, CDR1 is LGHNA, CDR2 YNFKEQ. With 1 base clipped from V and 4 bases from J, the junction kept 10 bases outside the gene matches. The CDR3 runs to 17 residues. CDR3 sequence (DNA): TGTGCCAGCAGCCAAGTTCCCCTGAGGGAGGGTTACAATGAGCAGTTCTTC. Its translation: CASSQVPLREGYNEQFF.

This chain uses TRBV19 with TRBJ2-2, with D perhaps matching TRBD2 (5 bases). The CDR3 sequence is 17 residues long. V lost 0 bases to trimming and J lost 0 bases, with 11 bases between them. CDR1 is LNHDA, CDR2 SQIVND, per germline (reference sequence). CDR3 sequence reads: CASSIDRETANTGELFF. The CDR3 DNA reads as TGTGCCAGTAGTATAGATCGGGAAACCGCGAACACCGGGGAGCTGTTTTTT.